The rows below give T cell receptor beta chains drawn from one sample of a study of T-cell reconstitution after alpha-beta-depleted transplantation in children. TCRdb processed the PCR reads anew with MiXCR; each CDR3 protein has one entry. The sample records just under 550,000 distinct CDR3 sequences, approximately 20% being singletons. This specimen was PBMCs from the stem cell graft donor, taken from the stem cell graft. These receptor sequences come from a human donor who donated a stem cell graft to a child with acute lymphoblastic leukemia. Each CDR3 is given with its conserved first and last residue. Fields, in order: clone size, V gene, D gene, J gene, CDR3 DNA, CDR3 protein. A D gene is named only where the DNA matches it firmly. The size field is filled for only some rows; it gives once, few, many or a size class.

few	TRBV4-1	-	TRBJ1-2	TGCGCCAGCAGCCAAGATTACGCAGGCTACACCTTC	CASSQDYAGYTF
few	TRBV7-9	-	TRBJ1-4	TGTGCCAGCAGTCCACAGGGAACTAATGAAAAACTGTTTTTT	CASSPQGTNEKLFF
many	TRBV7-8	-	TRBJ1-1	TGTGCCAGCAGCTTATATGGGGGGATTGGTTTTAGCACTGAAGCTTTCTTT	CASSLYGGIGFSTEAFF
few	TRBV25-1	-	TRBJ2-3	TGTGCCAGCAGTTCCTCCACGGGATCTAGCACAGATACGCAGTATTTT	CASSSSTGSSTDTQYF
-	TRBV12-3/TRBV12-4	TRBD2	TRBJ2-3	TGTGCCAGCAGTTTAGGACCGGAGACTAGCGGATGGTTGGCAGATACGCAGTATTTT	CASSLGPETSGWLADTQYF
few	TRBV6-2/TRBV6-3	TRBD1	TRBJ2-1	TGTGCCAGCACTCCCGGGACAGGGAAACTTAACGATGAGGCATACAATGAGCAGTTCTTC	CASTPGTGKLNDEAYNEQFF
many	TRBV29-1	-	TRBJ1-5	TGCAGCGTTGACAGGGTCATTAGCAATCAGCCCCAGCATTTT	CSVDRVISNQPQHF
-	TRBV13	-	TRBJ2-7	TGTGCCAGCAGCTCCCGGGGTGCGGGATCGCTCCACGAGCAGTACTTC	CASSSRGAGSLHEQYF
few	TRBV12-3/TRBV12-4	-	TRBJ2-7	TGTGCCAGCAGTCTAACGGGACACTTCTCCTACGAGCAGTACTTC	CASSLTGHFSYEQYF
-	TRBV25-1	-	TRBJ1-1	TGTGCCAGCGGAGTGGGAGGAGCGAACACTGAAGCTTTCTTT	CASGVGGANTEAFF
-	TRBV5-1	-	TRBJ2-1	TGCGCCAGCAGCTTGAATCAACTCAACACGTACAATGAGCAGTTCTTC	CASSLNQLNTYNEQFF
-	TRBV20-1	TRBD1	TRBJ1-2	TGCAGTGCTTCCCTACAGGGGATAGGGTATGGCTACACCTTC	CSASLQGIGYGYTF
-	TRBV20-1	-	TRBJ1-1	TGCAGTGCTAGAGACGGCAGTATGAACACTGAAGCTTTCTTT	CSARDGSMNTEAFF
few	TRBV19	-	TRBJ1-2	TGTGCCAGTAGTCTTTGGGTGCGGGATTCCTCTAACTATGGCTACACCTTC	CASSLWVRDSSNYGYTF
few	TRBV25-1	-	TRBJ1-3	TGTGCCAGCAGTGAATACGCGGAGAAGTCTGGAAACACCATATATTTT	CASSEYAEKSGNTIYF
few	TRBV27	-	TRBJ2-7	TGTGCCAGCAGTTTTACTTCAGCCGACGAGCAGTACTTC	CASSFTSADEQYF
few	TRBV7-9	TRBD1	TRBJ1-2	TGTGCCAGCAGCTTGGGACAGGCGCGGGGCTACACCTTC	CASSLGQARGYTF
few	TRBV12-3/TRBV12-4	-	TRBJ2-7	TGTGCCAGCAGTCCCCTAGTTTCCTACGAGCAGTACTTC	CASSPLVSYEQYF
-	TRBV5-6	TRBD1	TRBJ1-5	TGTGCCAGCAGCTTGTCCAGGGGGCCTAGCAATCAGCCCCAGCATTTT	CASSLSRGPSNQPQHF
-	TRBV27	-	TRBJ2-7	TGTGCCAGCAGTTTAACCCAGGGACCATACGAGCAGTACTTC	CASSLTQGPYEQYF
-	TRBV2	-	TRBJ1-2	TGTGCCAGCAATATCAGGCACACTAACTATGGCTACACCTTC	CASNIRHTNYGYTF
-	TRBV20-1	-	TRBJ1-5	TGCAGTGCTAGATCCCGGGCCCCACTACACAATCAGCCCCAGCATTTT	CSARSRAPLHNQPQHF
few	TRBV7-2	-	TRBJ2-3	TGTGCCAGCAGCTTCCGGCGGGGTCCAACACAAGACTATACCCCTAGCACAGATACGCAGTATTTT	CASSFRRGPTQDYTPSTDTQYF
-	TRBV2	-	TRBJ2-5	TGTGCCAGCAGTTGGCAACTGATTGGTACCCAAGAGACCCAGTACTTC	CASSWQLIGTQETQYF
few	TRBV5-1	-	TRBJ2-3	TGCGCCAGCAGCCAATTCGGCAGGGGAAACACAGATACGCAGTATTTT	CASSQFGRGNTDTQYF
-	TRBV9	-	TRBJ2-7	TGTGCCAGCAGCCGGTCCCCGGGATCAAACTACGAGCAGTACTTC	CASSRSPGSNYEQYF
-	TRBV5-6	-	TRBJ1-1	TGTGCCAGCAGCTTCGCCCCCCAGCCTCTTAACACTGAAGCTTTCTTT	CASSFAPQPLNTEAFF
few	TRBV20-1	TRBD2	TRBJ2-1	TGCAGTCCGACTAGCGGGAGAGGGGGGAATGAGCAGTTCTTC	CSPTSGRGGNEQFF
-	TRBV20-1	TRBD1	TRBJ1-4	TGCAGTACAAGGGACAGTGGAAGTGCAACTAATGAAAAACTGTTTTTT	CSTRDSGSATNEKLFF
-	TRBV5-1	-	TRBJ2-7	TGCGCCAGCAGCTTGGAGACAGCCTACGAGCAGTACTTC	CASSLETAYEQYF
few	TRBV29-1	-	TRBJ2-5	TGCAGCGTTGAACCCACGAGAGAGACCCAGTACTTC	CSVEPTRETQYF
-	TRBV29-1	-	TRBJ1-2	TGCAGCGTTAATGAGGAGCCTAATGGCTACACCTTC	CSVNEEPNGYTF
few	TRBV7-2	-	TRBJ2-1	TGTGCCAGCAGCTTAGCGTCTCTTTCAGATGAGCAGTTCTTC	CASSLASLSDEQFF
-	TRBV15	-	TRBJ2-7	TGTGCCACCAGCAGGGGAGGACTACTCGACGAGCAGTACTTC	CATSRGGLLDEQYF
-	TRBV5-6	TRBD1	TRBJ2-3	TGTGCCAGCAGCTTGGTCAGGGGGATCACAGATACGCAGTATTTT	CASSLVRGITDTQYF
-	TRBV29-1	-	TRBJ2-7	TGCAGCGTTGAATCTAGGGAAAGCTCCTACGAGCAGTACTTC	CSVESRESSYEQYF
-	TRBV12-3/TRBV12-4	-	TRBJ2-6	TGTGCCAGCAGTCGAGTAAAATACTCTGGGGCCAACGTCCTGACTTTC	CASSRVKYSGANVLTF
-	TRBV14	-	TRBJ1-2	TGTGCCAGCAGCCAAGACCGGAGTAACTATGGCTACACCTTC	CASSQDRSNYGYTF
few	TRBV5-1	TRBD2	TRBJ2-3	TGCGCCAGCAGCTTAGGACTAGCGGGAGGCAGCACAGATACGCAGTATTTT	CASSLGLAGGSTDTQYF
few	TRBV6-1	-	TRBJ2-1	TGTGCCAGCAAACCTACGACCGGGGGCGCATCTACCAATGAGCAGTTCTTC	CASKPTTGGASTNEQFF
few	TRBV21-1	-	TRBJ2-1	TGTGCCAGCGGAACTTTAAATGAGCAGTTCTTC	CASGTLNEQFF
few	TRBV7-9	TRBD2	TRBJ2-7	TGTGCCAGCAGCTCCCTGCGGCGGGAGGGCCTCTACGAGCAGTACTTC	CASSSLRREGLYEQYF
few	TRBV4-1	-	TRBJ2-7	TGCGCCAGCAGCCAAGCGGTGACTATCTACGAGCAGTACTTC	CASSQAVTIYEQYF
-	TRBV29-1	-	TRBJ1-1	TGCAGCGTTTCACATAACACTGAAGCTTTCTTT	CSVSHNTEAFF
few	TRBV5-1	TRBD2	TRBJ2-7	TGCGCCAGCAGCTTGACCCCGCGGGAGTGGATGGACGAGCAGTACTTC	CASSLTPREWMDEQYF
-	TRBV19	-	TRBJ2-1	TGTGCCAGTAGTATGTCGGGGAGCTCCTACAATGAGCAGTTCTTC	CASSMSGSSYNEQFF
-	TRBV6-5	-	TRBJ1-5	TGTGCCAGCAGTTACGGGGCGAGAGTCAGCAATCAGCCCCAGCATTTT	CASSYGARVSNQPQHF
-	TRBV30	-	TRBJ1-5	TGTGCCTGGAGTGTGGTACAGGCTGAGCCCCAGCATTTT	CAWSVVQAEPQHF
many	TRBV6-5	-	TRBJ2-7	TGTGCCAGCAGCCGCCATATCAGCGTAGCCTACGAGCAGTACTTC	CASSRHISVAYEQYF
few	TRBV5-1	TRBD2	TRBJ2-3	TGCGCCAGCAGCCCGGGACTAGCGGGAGACGTTCGTCCAGATACGCAGTATTTT	CASSPGLAGDVRPDTQYF
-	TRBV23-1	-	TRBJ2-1	TGCGCCAGCAGTCAACACGAGGGGCCGGACCCCTACAATGAGCAGTTCTTC	CASSQHEGPDPYNEQFF
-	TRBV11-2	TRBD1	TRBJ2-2	TGTGCCTGCAGCTTAGACAGGGGGCCGCTGAACACCGGGGAGCTGTTTTTT	CACSLDRGPLNTGELFF
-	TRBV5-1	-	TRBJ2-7	TGCGCCAGCAGCTTGGATGACTGGTCCTCCGAGCAGTACTTC	CASSLDDWSSEQYF